These T cell receptor beta chains were read from a single sample in a study of Ad26.COV2.S vaccination and SARS-CoV-2 variants. Assay used: immunoSEQ multiplex PCR; TCRdb lists only in-frame clones, some missing. The sample has roughly 320,000 clones, around four fifths seen once. The source was peripheral blood, collected in a trial of Ad26.COV2.S vaccine versus placebo. Receptors originate from a person between 18 and 65 years old who received the Ad26.COV2.S COVID-19 vaccine or a placebo. CDR3s leave out the opening cysteine and the closing phenylalanine or tryptophan.

TRBV28	TRBJ1-5	13	ASRSQGNSNQPQH
TRBV9	TRBJ2-5	12	ASSVGGSQETQY
TRBV6-6	TRBJ1-3	14	ASSYAPGGFGNTIY
TRBV7-2	TRBJ2-7	11	ASSLRQGYEQY
TRBV5-4	TRBJ1-2	13	ASSFQTGGSSGYT
TRBV3-1/TRBV3-2	TRBJ1-4	13	ASSHPRDRGAKLF
TRBV6-5	TRBJ1-2	11	ASSYSPGKGYT
TRBV7-2	TRBJ2-5	12	ASSLGSLVETQY
TRBV7-3	TRBJ2-1	13	ASSLREGSYNEQF
TRBV5-5	TRBJ2-7	12	ASSRRDTYYEQY
TRBV19	TRBJ2-2	12	ASSIPRVTGELF
TRBV5-5	TRBJ2-7	13	ASSRGTDGMAEQY
TRBV28	TRBJ1-1	9	ASTLTTEAF
TRBV6-5	TRBJ2-3	12	ASRVGGSTDTQY
TRBV6-6	TRBJ1-2	14	ASRLFASAGNYGYT
TRBV5-6	TRBJ1-4	13	ASSLDPGSGEKLF
TRBV5-1	TRBJ2-5	11	ASSGQLQETQY
TRBV28	TRBJ1-5	13	ASSLRGSGNQPQH
TRBV5-1	TRBJ2-5	13	ASSLSSGVKETQY
TRBV21-1	TRBJ1-1	13	ASSKETHMNTEAF
TRBV3-1/TRBV3-2	TRBJ2-5	15	ASSQGASGGPQETQY
TRBV28	TRBJ1-5	10	ASSPVNQPQH
TRBV20-1	TRBJ1-1	12	SASKEGSNTEAF
TRBV5-1	TRBJ2-2	12	ASSLFRNTGELF
TRBV19	TRBJ1-2	14	ASIDFRTGTNYGYT
TRBV4-1	TRBJ1-2	11	ASSRSVVEGYT
TRBV6-6	TRBJ1-1	11	ASMAAMNTEAF
TRBV4-1	TRBJ1-1	10	ASSQEVGVAF
TRBV2	TRBJ2-2	16	ASSSSLAGGPNTGELF